The rows below give T cell receptor beta chains drawn from one sample of a study of T cell repertoires in cytomegalovirus infection. No antigens are known for them. TCRdb fed the reads into MiXCR, producing one record per CDR3 protein. The sample includes hundreds of thousands of distinct CDR3 sequences, more than 30% of them seen just once. Specimen: cultured PBMCs, collected from culture after CMV antigen stimulation. Receptors originate from a human donor in good health (CMV status not recorded). Some clones in this sample may be carry-over from other donors' samples. Both conserved end residues are part of each CDR3. D genes are given only for firm matches. Clone size is shown for a subset of rows, as once, few, many or a class of expanded clone.

D	length	size	V	J	CDR3	DNA
TRBD1	15	few	TRBV28	TRBJ2-7	CASSLAGTGPNEQYF	TGTGCCAGCAGTCTCGCAGGGACAGGCCCCAACGAGCAGTACTTC
.	10	few	TRBV6-1	TRBJ1-1	CASGSTEAFF	TGTGCCTCGGGGTCCACTGAAGCTTTCTTT
.	14	few	TRBV7-3	TRBJ2-1	CASSLTGVQDEQFF	TGTGCCAGCAGCTTGACGGGAGTACAGGATGAGCAGTTCTTC
TRBD1	18	few	TRBV28	TRBJ2-6	CASSFLGQGFSGANVLTF	TGTGCCAGCAGTTTCTTGGGACAGGGTTTCTCTGGGGCCAACGTCCTGACTTTC
.	15	many	TRBV7-2	TRBJ2-1	CASTTPSPPTHEQFF	TGTGCCAGCACCACTCCTAGCCCCCCTACCCATGAGCAGTTCTTC
TRBD2	15	.	TRBV4-3	TRBJ2-1	CASSQDLAGYNEQFF	TGCGCCAGCAGCCAAGACCTAGCGGGGTACAATGAGCAGTTCTTC
TRBD1	15	.	TRBV28	TRBJ1-2	CASSPDLGQGNGYTF	TGTGCCAGCAGCCCCGACTTAGGACAGGGAAATGGCTACACCTTC
TRBD1	16	many	TRBV7-2	TRBJ1-2	CASSLAPGQSIYGYTF	TGTGCCAGCAGCTTAGCGCCGGGACAGAGTATCTATGGCTACACCTTC
.	14	.	TRBV5-8	TRBJ2-4	CASSSGTAKNIQYF	TGTGCCAGCAGCTCCGGGACGGCCAAAAACATTCAGTACTTC
.	15	few	TRBV19	TRBJ2-6	CASSPAGAGANVLTF	TGTGCCAGTAGTCCGGCCGGTGCTGGGGCCAACGTCCTGACTTTC
TRBD2	18	many	TRBV7-2	TRBJ2-1	CASSLGFTAGESYNEQFF	TGTGCCAGCAGCTTAGGTTTTACAGCGGGGGAGTCCTACAATGAGCAGTTCTTC
TRBD1	16	many	TRBV7-2	TRBJ2-3	CASSHPGQVGDDTQYF	TGTGCCAGCAGCCATCCGGGACAGGTGGGGGATGATACGCAGTATTTT
.	13	many	TRBV7-2	TRBJ2-2	CASSPTDTGELFF	TGTGCCAGCAGCCCCACAGACACCGGGGAGCTGTTTTTT
.	15	.	TRBV6-5	TRBJ2-1	CASSYLNGRDNEQFF	TGTGCCAGCAGTTACTTGAACGGCCGTGACAATGAGCAGTTCTTC
TRBD2	18	.	TRBV12-3/TRBV12-4	TRBJ2-3	CASSLRLAGGPSTDTQYF	TGTGCCAGCAGTTTAAGACTAGCGGGAGGGCCGAGCACAGATACGCAGTATTTT
.	13	many	TRBV7-9	TRBJ2-7	CASSLAAAYEQYF	TGTGCCAGCAGCTTAGCGGCTGCCTACGAGCAGTACTTC
TRBD2	16	.	TRBV7-6	TRBJ2-5	CASSPWTSGNGETQYF	TGTGCCAGCAGCCCCTGGACTAGCGGGAACGGAGAGACCCAGTACTTC
TRBD2	15	many	TRBV28	TRBJ2-3	CASSTGAGGSDTQYF	TGTGCCAGCAGTACCGGAGCGGGAGGATCAGATACGCAGTATTTT
TRBD1	15	.	TRBV9	TRBJ2-3	CASSESGTDTDTQYF	TGTGCCAGCAGCGAGTCCGGGACAGACACAGATACGCAGTATTTT
.	15	few	TRBV4-1	TRBJ2-3	CASSQDDSGADTQYF	TGCGCCAGCAGCCAAGATGATTCGGGAGCAGATACGCAGTATTTT
.	14	.	TRBV6-1	TRBJ1-1	CASSELDRNTEAFF	TGTGCCAGCAGCGAACTGGACAGGAACACTGAAGCTTTCTTT
TRBD1	16	few	TRBV4-3	TRBJ1-5	CASSSSAGQGNQPQHF	TGCGCCAGCAGCTCGTCGGCGGGACAGGGTAATCAGCCCCAGCATTTT
.	15	.	TRBV7-9	TRBJ2-1	CASSFVAGQYNEQFF	TGTGCCAGCAGCTTTGTGGCCGGCCAGTACAATGAGCAGTTCTTC
TRBD2	15	.	TRBV7-3	TRBJ2-1	CASSQGLAGPNEQFF	TGTGCCAGCAGCCAGGGACTAGCGGGCCCCAATGAGCAGTTCTTC
TRBD2	15	many	TRBV7-2	TRBJ2-1	CASRPQLAGVNEQFF	TGTGCCAGCAGACCACAACTAGCGGGAGTGAATGAGCAGTTCTTC